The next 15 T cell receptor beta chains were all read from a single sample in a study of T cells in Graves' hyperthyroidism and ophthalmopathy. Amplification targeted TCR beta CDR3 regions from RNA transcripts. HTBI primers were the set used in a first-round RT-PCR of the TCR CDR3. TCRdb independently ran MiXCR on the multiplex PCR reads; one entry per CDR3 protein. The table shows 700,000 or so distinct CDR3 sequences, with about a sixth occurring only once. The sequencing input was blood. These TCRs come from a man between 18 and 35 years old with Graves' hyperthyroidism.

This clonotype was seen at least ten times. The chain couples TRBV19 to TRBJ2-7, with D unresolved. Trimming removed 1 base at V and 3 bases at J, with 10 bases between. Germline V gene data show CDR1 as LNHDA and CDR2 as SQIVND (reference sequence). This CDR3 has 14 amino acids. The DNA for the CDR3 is TGTGCCAGTAGTATAGGACTTTGGGACTACGAGCAGTACTTC. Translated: CASSIGLWDYEQYF.

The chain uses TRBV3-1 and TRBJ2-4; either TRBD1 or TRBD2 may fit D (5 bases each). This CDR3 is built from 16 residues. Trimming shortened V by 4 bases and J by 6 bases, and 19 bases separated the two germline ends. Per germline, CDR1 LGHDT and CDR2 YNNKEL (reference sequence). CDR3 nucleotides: TGTGCCAGCAGCCTAAGCCCCTTCGGGACGGCAAACATTCAGTACTTC. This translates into CASSLSPFGTANIQYF. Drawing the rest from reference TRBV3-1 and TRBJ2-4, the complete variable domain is DTAVSQTPKYLVTQMGNDKSIKCEQNLGHDTMYWYKQDSKKFLKIMFSYNNKELIINETVPNRFSPKSPDKAHLNLHINSLELGDSAVYFCASSLSPFGTANIQYFGAGTRLSVL.

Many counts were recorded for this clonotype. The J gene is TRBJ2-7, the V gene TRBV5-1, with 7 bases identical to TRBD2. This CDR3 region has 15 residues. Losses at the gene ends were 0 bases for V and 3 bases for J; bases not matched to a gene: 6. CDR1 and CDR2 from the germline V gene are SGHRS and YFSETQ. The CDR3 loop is CASSLEAGSHYEQYF. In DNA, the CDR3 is TGCGCCAGCAGCTTGGAAGCGGGAAGCCACTACGAGCAGTACTTC.

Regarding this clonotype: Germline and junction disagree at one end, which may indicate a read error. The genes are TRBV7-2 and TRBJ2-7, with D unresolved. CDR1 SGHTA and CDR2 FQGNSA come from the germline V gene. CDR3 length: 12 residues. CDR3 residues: CASSLIGYEQHF. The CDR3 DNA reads TGTGCCAGCAGCTTAATCGGTTACGAGCAGCACTTC.

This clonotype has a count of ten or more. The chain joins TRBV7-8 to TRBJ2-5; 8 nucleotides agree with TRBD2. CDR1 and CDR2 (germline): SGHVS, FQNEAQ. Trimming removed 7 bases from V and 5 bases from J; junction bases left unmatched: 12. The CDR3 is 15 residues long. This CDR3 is CASTPYPGGLETQYF. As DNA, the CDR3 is TGTGCCAGCACACCTTACCCGGGAGGGCTTGAGACCCAGTACTTC.

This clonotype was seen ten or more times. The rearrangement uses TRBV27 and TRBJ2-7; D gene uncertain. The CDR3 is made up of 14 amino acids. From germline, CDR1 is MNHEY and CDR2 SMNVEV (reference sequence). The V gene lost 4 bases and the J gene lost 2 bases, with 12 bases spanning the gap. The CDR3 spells CASSYRPLAYEQYF. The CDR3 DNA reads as TGTGCCAGCAGTTACCGGCCGCTCGCCTACGAGCAGTACTTC.

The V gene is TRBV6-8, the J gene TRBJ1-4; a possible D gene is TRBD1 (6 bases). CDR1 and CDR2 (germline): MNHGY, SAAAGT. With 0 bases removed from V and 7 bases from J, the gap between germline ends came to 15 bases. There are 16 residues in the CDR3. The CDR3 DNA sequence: TGTGCCAGCAGTTACTCGAGGGGGGCGTCTGGTGAAAAACTGTTTTTT. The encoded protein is CASSYSRGASGEKLFF.

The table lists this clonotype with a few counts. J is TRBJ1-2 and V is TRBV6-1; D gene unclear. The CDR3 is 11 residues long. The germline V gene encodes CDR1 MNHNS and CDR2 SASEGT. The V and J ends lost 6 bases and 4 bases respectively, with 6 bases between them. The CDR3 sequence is CASSVVYGYTF. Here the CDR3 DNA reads TGTGCCAGCAGCGTAGTCTATGGCTACACCTTC.

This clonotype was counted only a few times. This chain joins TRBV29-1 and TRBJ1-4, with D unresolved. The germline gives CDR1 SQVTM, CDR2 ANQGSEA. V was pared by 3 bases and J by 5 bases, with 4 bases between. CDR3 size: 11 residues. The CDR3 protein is CSVEGNEKLFF. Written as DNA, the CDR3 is TGCAGCGTTGAGGGAAATGAAAAACTGTTTTTT.

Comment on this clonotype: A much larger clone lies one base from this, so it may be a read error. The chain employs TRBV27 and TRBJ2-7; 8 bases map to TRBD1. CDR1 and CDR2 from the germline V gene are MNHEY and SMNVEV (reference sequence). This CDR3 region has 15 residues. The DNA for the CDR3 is TGTACCAGCAGTCCCGGACGACAGGGGTGGTACGAGCAGTACTTC. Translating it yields CTSSPGRQGWYEQYF.

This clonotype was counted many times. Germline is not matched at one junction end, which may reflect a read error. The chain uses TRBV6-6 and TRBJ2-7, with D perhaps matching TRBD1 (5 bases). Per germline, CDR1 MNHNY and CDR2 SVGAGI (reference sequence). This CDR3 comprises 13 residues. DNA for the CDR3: TGTGCCAGTAGTTATGGCAGGGCCTACGAGCAGTACTTC. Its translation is CASSYGRAYEQYF.

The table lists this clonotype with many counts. The CDR3 region has the DNA TGCAGTGCGGCGGACGGTAGCAATCAGCCCCAGCATTTT. Translating gives CSAADGSNQPQHF. V is TRBV20-1 and J is TRBJ1-5, with D unresolved. The CDR3 loop spans 13 amino acids. Germline V gives CDR1 DFQATT, CDR2 SNEGSKA (reference sequence). The ends were cut back, 6 bases at V and 0 bases at J, with 9 bases in the middle.

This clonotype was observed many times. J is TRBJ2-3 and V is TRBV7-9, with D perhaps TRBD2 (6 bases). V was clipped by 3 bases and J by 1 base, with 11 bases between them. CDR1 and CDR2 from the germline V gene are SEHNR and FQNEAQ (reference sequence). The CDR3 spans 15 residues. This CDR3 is CASSFGGTGTDTQYF. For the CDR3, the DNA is TGTGCCAGCAGCTTCGGGGGAACGGGCACAGATACGCAGTATTTT. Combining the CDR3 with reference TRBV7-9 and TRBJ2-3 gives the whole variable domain DTGVSQNPRHKITKRGQNVTFRCDPISEHNRLYWYRQTLGQGPEFLTYFQNEAQLEKSRLLSDRFSAERPKGSFSTLEIQRTEQGDSAMYLCASSFGGTGTDTQYFGPGTRLTVL.

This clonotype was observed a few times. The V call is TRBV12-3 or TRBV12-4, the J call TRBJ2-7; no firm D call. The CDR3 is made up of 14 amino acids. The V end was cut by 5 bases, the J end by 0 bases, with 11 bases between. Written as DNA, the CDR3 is TGTGCCAGCAGTAGGGCTGAGAGCTCCTACGAGCAGTACTTC. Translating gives CASSRAESSYEQYF.

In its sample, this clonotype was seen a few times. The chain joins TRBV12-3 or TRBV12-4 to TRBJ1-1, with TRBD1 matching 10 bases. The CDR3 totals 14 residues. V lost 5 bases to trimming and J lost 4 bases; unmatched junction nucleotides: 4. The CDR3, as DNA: TGTGCCAGCAGTGCCGGGACAGGGGTCACTGAAGCTTTCTTT. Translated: CASSAGTGVTEAFF.